What follows are 13 T cell receptor beta chains derived from one specimen sequenced in a study of CD8 T cells in cerebrospinal fluid in Alzheimer's disease. Each CDR3 protein gets one entry in TCRdb, which reprocessed the 10x single-cell sequencing reads and gives no DNA. The listing records approximately 1,000 distinct CDR3 sequences. Material: cerebrospinal fluid. The receptors come from a human donor in good health.

This clonotype counts as medium-sized by frequency. The rearrangement links TRBV4-2 to TRBJ2-3; TCRdb returns TRBD2, unconfirmable since there is no DNA. This CDR3 is built from 17 residues. The V gene's germline CDR1 is LGHNA and CDR2 YNFKEQ. CDR3 residues: CASSQEGSGSWADTQYF.

This clonotype is deemed medium-sized (0.01 to 0.1%) by its frequency. V gene TRBV7-9 combines with J gene TRBJ1-4. This CDR3 has 14 residues. CDR1 and CDR2 (germline): SEHNR, FQNEAQ (reference sequence). The CDR3 reads CASKQSSTNEKLFF.

This clonotype is identified as medium-sized from frequency. This chain uses TRBV20-1 with TRBJ2-1; TCRdb's D call of TRBD1 is untestable without DNA. From germline, CDR1 is DFQATT and CDR2 SNEGSKA (reference sequence). The CDR3 runs to 15 residues. CDR3 in amino acids: CSASDAGSPHNEQFF.

Measured by frequency, this clonotype is large. The rearrangement links TRBV13 to TRBJ2-1; TCRdb's D gene call, TRBD1, goes unchecked for lack of DNA. The CDR3 extends over 15 amino acids. Germline-derived CDR1 and CDR2 are PRHDT and FYEKMQ (reference sequence). The CDR3 is CASSETGTGFNEQFF.

The CDR3 reads CASSLTAGRYF. The chain uses TRBV27 and TRBJ2-4; TCRdb reports TRBD1, a call that lacks DNA to check it against. This CDR3 is built from 11 residues. Germline CDR1 and CDR2: MNHEY and SMNVEV (reference sequence).

By frequency, this clonotype registers medium-sized. The chain carries TRBV12-3 or TRBV12-4 and TRBJ1-1; the D call from TCRdb, TRBD1, cannot be confirmed without DNA. CDR3 length equals 13 residues. CDR3 loop: CASSWDNNTEAFF.

By frequency, this clonotype registers medium-sized. This sequence joins TRBV5-1 and TRBJ2-1; TCRdb outputs TRBD1, but without DNA this stays unchecked. This CDR3 region has 14 residues. The germline CDR1 and CDR2 sequences are SGHRS and YFSETQ. The chain's CDR3 is CASSSLEGDNEQFF. The complete variable domain, with remaining parts taken from reference TRBV5-1 and TRBJ2-1, reads KAGVTQTPRYLIKTRGQQVTLSCSPISGHRSVSWYQQTPGQGLQFLFEYFSETQRNKGNFPGRFSGRQFSNSRSEMNVSTLELGDSALYLCASSSLEGDNEQFFGPGTRLTVL.

This clonotype is classed as medium-sized by frequency. This chain joins TRBV4-1 and TRBJ1-2; TCRdb reports TRBD1, a call that lacks DNA to check it against. The CDR3 spans 13 residues. Per germline, CDR1 MGHRA and CDR2 YSYEKL. This chain's CDR3 is CASSLRDTVGYTF.

In terms of frequency, this clonotype is medium-sized. The chain employs TRBV9 and TRBJ1-1; TCRdb's D call of TRBD1 is untestable without DNA. Germline lookup yields CDR1 SGDLS and CDR2 YYNGEE. The CDR3 contains 17 residues. This CDR3 is CASSVVGTGVGGTEAFF.

This clonotype registers medium-sized (0.01 to 0.1%) by frequency. The rearrangement joins TRBV7-9 to TRBJ2-5; the TRBD1 assignment by TCRdb is unverifiable without DNA. Germline lookup yields CDR1 SEHNR and CDR2 FQNEAQ (reference sequence). The CDR3 runs to 17 residues. CDR3 protein: CASSSTLGQFVLETQYF.

This clonotype is deemed medium-sized by its frequency. The rearrangement joins TRBV7-2 to TRBJ2-1. The CDR3 loop spans 14 amino acids. In germline, CDR1 is SGHTA, CDR2 FQGNSA. The CDR3 spells CASSPRTTYNEQFF. The variable domain in full, with the rest retrieved from reference TRBV7-2 and TRBJ2-1, is GAGVSQSPSNKVTEKGKDVELRCDPISGHTALYWYRQSLGQGLEFLIYFQGNSAPDKSGLPSDRFSAERTGGSVSTLTIQRTQQEDSAVYLCASSPRTTYNEQFFGPGTRLTVL.

This clonotype ranks as medium-sized in terms of frequency. V is TRBV20-1 and J is TRBJ1-5; TCRdb returns TRBD1, unconfirmable since there is no DNA. CDR1 is DFQATT, CDR2 SNEGSKA, per germline (reference sequence). CDR3 length: 15 residues. CDR3 sequence reads: CSVHRAGPTNQPQHF.

This clonotype is large by frequency. The chain recombines TRBV6-5 with TRBJ1-2; TCRdb gives TRBD1 as the D gene, but with no DNA this cannot be confirmed. Looked up from germline, CDR1 is MNHEY and CDR2 is SVGAGI. The CDR3 runs to 13 residues. CDR3 in amino acids: CASSYEGFYGYTF.